This T cell receptor beta chain was found in a study of PD-L1 blockade in urothelial cancer. Study overall: Earlier, patients had received 0 to 3 chemotherapy regimens. The study recovered a median of around 150,000 T cells per blood sample.

Sampling of each patient yielded between 1 and 8 specimens, collected pretreatment and on-treatment. Study-level points and caveats: Better survival was predicted by below-median pretreatment blood TCR clonality.

On this clone: Antigen unknown.

TCRdb's copy holds only in-frame clones and misses some; the assay was immunoSEQ multiplex PCR. The table lists fewer than 35,000 clones, around 85% of them singletons. Trimming shortened V by 7 bases and J by 2 bases, and 17 bases separated the two germline ends. The CDR3 length is 15 residues. Per germline, CDR1 SGHRS and CDR2 YFSETQ. The source is a man in his forties or fifties with urothelial cancer. The chain links TRBV5-1 to TRBJ2-3; D might be TRBD2 (6 bases). The source material was PBMCs, sampled around atezolizumab (anti-PD-L1) treatment. The CDR3 loop reads CASAAGLAFTDTQYF. The CDR3 nucleotides read TGCGCCAGCGCCGCGGGGCTAGCATTCACAGATACGCAGTATTTT.